This is a list of T cell receptor beta chains from one sample in a study of sequential checkpoint blockade in melanoma. Only in-frame clones appear in the TCRdb table, and some are missing; sequencing was by immunoSEQ multiplex PCR. The table has 20,000 to 25,000 clones, around 80% seen once. The sample in question was CD8+ T cells sorted from blood (inferred from file names), obtained from a patient given nivolumab and ipilimumab in sequence. The receptors were gathered from a human donor with melanoma. Both conserved end residues are part of each CDR3. A D gene is named only where the DNA matches it firmly. The listing skips clone size in some rows; elsewhere it reads once, few, many or a size class.

len | j_gene | v_gene | abundance | d_gene | CDR3nt | CDR3aa
18 | TRBJ2-2 | TRBV7-8 | NA | NA | TGTGCCAGCAGCGCCATATTTACAGTAGTCGCGAACACCGGGGAGCTGTTTTTT | CASSAIFTVVANTGELFF
15 | TRBJ2-7 | TRBV6-1 | NA | NA | TGTGCCAGCAGTGCACCAACCGGGACACCCTACGAGCAGTACTTC | CASSAPTGTPYEQYF
18 | TRBJ1-5 | TRBV5-1 | NA | TRBD1 | TGCGCCAGCCCATCGACGTGCTCCGGGACAGGGGGCGGTCAGCCCCAGCATTTT | CASPSTCSGTGGGQPQHF
14 | TRBJ2-7 | TRBV9 | NA | NA | TGTGCCAGCAGCGTAGAATCCAGGGCCCACGAGCAGTACTTC | CASSVESRAHEQYF
15 | TRBJ2-5 | TRBV7-2 | NA | TRBD2 | TGTGCCAGCAGCCCAAGTACTAGCGGGAGCGAGACCCAGTACTTC | CASSPSTSGSETQYF
13 | TRBJ1-1 | TRBV5-1 | NA | NA | TGCGCCAGCAGCCCATGGACGGGAACTGAAGCTTTCTTT | CASSPWTGTEAFF
13 | TRBJ2-1 | TRBV29-1 | NA | NA | TGCAGCGTTGGGCGGAGCTCCTACAATGAGCAGTTCTTC | CSVGRSSYNEQFF
14 | TRBJ1-1 | TRBV19 | NA | NA | TGTGCCAGTAGGATTAGGGGATTTGGCACTGAAGCTTTCTTT | CASRIRGFGTEAFF
15 | TRBJ2-7 | TRBV27 | NA | NA | TGTGCCAGCAGTTTAGGTCGCGGGAAGACCTACGAGCAGTACTTC | CASSLGRGKTYEQYF
14 | TRBJ2-1 | TRBV27 | NA | NA | TGTGCCACCCTCCCAAGGGCGAAAGGGGATGAGCAGTTCTTC | CATLPRAKGDEQFF
15 | TRBJ2-7 | TRBV4-1 | NA | NA | TGCGCCAGCAGCCACCCGGGAGAGGGATTGGACGAGCAGTACTTC | CASSHPGEGLDEQYF
14 | TRBJ2-3 | TRBV7-6 | few | TRBD2 | TGTGCCAGCAGCCGAGCGGGGCCCACAGATACGCAGTATTTT | CASSRAGPTDTQYF
15 | TRBJ2-7 | TRBV18 | NA | NA | TGTGCCAGCCGGACCCAGGACTCCATCCCCTACGAGCAGTACTTC | CASRTQDSIPYEQYF
12 | TRBJ2-7 | TRBV27 | NA | TRBD2 | TGTGCCAGTGGGACTACCTCCTACGAGCAGTACTTC | CASGTTSYEQYF
17 | TRBJ2-7 | TRBV12-5 | NA | NA | TGTGCTAGTGGTTTACGAGAAGAGACAGGATACTCCTACGAGCATTACTTC | CASGLREETGYSYEHYF
16 | TRBJ1-3 | TRBV11-2 | NA | NA | TGTGCCAGCAGTTTCCAAGGAGAGGGCTCTGGAAACACCATATATTTT | CASSFQGEGSGNTIYF
17 | TRBJ2-2 | TRBV7-6 | NA | TRBD2 | TGTGCCAGCAGCTTTGGGACTAGCGGGAGGGTCGCCGGGGAGCTGTTTTTT | CASSFGTSGRVAGELFF
13 | TRBJ2-7 | TRBV6-5 | NA | NA | TGTGCCAGCAGCCAGACTAGTGTGAGAGAGCAGTACTTC | CASSQTSVREQYF
17 | TRBJ1-6 | TRBV4-1 | NA | NA | TGCGCCAGCAGCCAAGAGGAGGGTTGGCGGAATAATTCACCCCTCCACTTT | CASSQEEGWRNNSPLHF
15 | TRBJ2-1 | TRBV19 | once | NA | TGTGCCGTTGGGGGGCGGGGAGGGATATACAATGAGCAGTTCTTC | CAVGGRGGIYNEQFF
15 | TRBJ2-3 | TRBV18 | NA | NA | TGTGCCAGCTCACGGTACAGGGAAAACGGCGATACGCAGTATTTT | CASSRYRENGDTQYF
19 | TRBJ1-6 | TRBV10-3 | NA | NA | TGTGCCATCAGTGAGTCAGGCAGCTCCAGACAGAAAGGTAATTCACCCCTCCACTTT | CAISESGSSRQKGNSPLHF